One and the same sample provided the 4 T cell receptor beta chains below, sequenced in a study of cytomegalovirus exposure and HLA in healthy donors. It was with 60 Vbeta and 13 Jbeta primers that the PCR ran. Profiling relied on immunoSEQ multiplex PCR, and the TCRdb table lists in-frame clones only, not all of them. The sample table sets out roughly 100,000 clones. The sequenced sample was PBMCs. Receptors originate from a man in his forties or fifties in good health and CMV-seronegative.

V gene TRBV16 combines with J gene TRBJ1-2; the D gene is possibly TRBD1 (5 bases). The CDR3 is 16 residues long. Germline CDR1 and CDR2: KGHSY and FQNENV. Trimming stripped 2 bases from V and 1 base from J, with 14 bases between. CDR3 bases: TGTGCCAGCAGCCAAAGGGGCTCCTCTTATAACTATGGCTACACCTTC. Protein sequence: CASSQRGSSYNYGYTF.

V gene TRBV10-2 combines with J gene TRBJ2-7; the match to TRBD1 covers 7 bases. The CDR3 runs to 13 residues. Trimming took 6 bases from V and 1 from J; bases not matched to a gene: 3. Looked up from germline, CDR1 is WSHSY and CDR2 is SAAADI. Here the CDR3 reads CASSRDSSYEQYF. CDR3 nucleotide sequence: TGCGCCAGCAGCAGGGACAGTTCCTACGAGCAGTACTTC.

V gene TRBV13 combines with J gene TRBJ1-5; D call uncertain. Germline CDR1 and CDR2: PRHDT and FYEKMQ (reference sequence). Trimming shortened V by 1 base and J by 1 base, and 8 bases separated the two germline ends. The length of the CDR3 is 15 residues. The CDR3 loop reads CASSLASGSNQPQHF. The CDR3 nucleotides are TGTGCCAGCAGCTTAGCGTCCGGGAGCAATCAGCCCCAGCATTTT.

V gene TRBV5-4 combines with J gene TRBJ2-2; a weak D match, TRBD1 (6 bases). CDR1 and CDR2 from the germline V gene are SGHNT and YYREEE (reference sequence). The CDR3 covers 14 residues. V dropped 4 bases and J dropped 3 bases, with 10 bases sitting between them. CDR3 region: CASSEKGDTGELFF. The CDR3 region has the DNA TGTGCCAGCAGCGAAAAGGGGGACACCGGGGAGCTGTTTTTT.